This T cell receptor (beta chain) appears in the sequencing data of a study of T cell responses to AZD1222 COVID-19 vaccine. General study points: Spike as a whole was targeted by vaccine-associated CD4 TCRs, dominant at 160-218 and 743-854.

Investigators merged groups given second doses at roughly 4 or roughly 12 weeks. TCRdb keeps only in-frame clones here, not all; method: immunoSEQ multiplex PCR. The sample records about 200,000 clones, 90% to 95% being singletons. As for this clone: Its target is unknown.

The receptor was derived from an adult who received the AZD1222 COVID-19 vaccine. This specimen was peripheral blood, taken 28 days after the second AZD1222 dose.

The CDR3 DNA follows: TGTGCCAGTAGTATCCGAGCTAATGAAAAACTGTTTTTT. It encodes CASSIRANEKLFF. The chain employs TRBV19 and TRBJ1-4; D is unresolved. Germline values: CDR1 LNHDA, CDR2 SQIVND (reference sequence). The CDR3 length is 13 residues. The germline V and J ends were trimmed by 3 bases and 3 bases, with 5 bases remaining between them.